This T cell receptor (beta chain) was sequenced during a study of breast tumors, draining lymph nodes, adjacent tissues. The CDR3 extends over 12 amino acids. The V end lost 6 bases, the J end lost 4 bases, and 12 bases lay between the germline ends. Germline CDR1 is DFQATT and CDR2 is SNEGSKA (reference sequence). To note about this clonotype: Its antigen is as yet unknown.

Study-level findings and limits: Tumor TCR diversity was below lymph nodes but above nontumor tissue. Most tumor T cells seemingly derive from lymph node, then expand in tumor. The lymph node origin of tumor T cells was framed as consistent with a hypothesis, not demonstrated.

TCRdb called the multiplex PCR reads again in MiXCR, with one record for every CDR3 protein. The table has tens of thousands of distinct CDR3 sequences, 30% to 45% seen once. This chain connects TRBV20-1 to TRBJ2-5; D gene uncertain. The sequencing input was breast tumor tissue. The receptor's source is a female donor with breast cancer. Some clones in this sample may be carry-over from other donors' samples. CDR3: CSARTSTETQYF. In DNA, the CDR3 is TGCAGTGCGCGGACGTCCACAGAGACCCAGTACTTC.